This TCR beta chain stems from a study of blood T cells in healthy people across ages. A second PCR, run for roughly 7 to 11 cycles, used a sample-barcoded 5' primer plus a J-beta primer mix. TCRdb re-called the 5' RACE reads with MiXCR, one entry per CDR3 protein. This table has approximately 800,000 distinct CDR3 sequences, 55% to 75% appearing once. This CDR3 region has 14 residues. Between the trimmed V and J ends, which lost 0 bases and 2 bases, there was a span of 7 bases. Germline V CDR1 and CDR2: LNHNV, YYDKDF (reference sequence). This clonotype was observed a few times. Sequenced: blood. The clonotype originates from a man aged 30-40 years in good health. The genes are TRBV15 and TRBJ2-5, with D maybe TRBD1 (5 bases). DNA for the CDR3: TGTGCCACCAGCAGAGATCGACAGCAAGAGACCCAGTACTTC. This codes for CATSRDRQQETQYF.